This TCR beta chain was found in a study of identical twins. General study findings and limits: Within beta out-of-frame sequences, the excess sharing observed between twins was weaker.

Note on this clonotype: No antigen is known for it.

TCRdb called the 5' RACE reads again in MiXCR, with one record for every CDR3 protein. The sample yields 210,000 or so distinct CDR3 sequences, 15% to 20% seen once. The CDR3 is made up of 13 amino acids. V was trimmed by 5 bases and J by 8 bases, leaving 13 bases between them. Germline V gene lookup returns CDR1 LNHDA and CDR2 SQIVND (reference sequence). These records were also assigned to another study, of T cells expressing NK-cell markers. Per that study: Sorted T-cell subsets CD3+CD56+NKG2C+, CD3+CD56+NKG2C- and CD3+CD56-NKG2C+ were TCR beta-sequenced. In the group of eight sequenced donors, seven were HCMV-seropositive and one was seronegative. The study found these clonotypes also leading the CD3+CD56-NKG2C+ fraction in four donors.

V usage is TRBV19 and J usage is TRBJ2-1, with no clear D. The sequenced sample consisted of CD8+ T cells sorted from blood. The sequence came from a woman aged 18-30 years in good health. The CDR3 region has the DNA TGTGCCAGTAGTTTCCAGGTCGTCGATGAGCAGTTCTTC. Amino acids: CASSFQVVDEQFF.